This section outlines one T cell receptor beta chain sequence together with its context. Its antigen is unknown. This entry belongs to a study of cytomegalovirus exposure and HLA in healthy donors. General study results and limits: CMV antigen specificity of three CMV-associated chains was confirmed in vitro. With later analysis, a missense DCLRE1C variant became linked to TCR beta V- and J-gene trimming.

Primers for the PCR totalled 60 Vbeta and 13 Jbeta. Repertoires were generated with immunoSEQ multiplex PCR, while TCRdb's copy carries only in-frame clones and drops some. Of around 100,000 clones in the sample, roughly 70% were seen once. The CDR3 totals 15 residues. In germline, CDR1 is SGHTA, CDR2 FQGNSA. Trimming pared 2 bases from V and 4 bases from J, leaving 12 bases between. This chain connects TRBV7-2 to TRBJ1-3, with TRBD1 as a possible D gene (5 bases). Sequencing input: PBMCs. The source is a man in his forties or fifties in good health and CMV-seropositive. Here the CDR3 DNA reads TGTGCCAGCAGCTTATGGGGGGGGTCCGGAAACACCATATATTTT. Translating gives CASSLWGGSGNTIYF. Variable domain in full (rest from reference TRBV7-2 and TRBJ1-3): GAGVSQSPSNKVTEKGKDVELRCDPISGHTALYWYRQSLGQGLEFLIYFQGNSAPDKSGLPSDRFSAERTGGSVSTLTIQRTQQEDSAVYLCASSLWGGSGNTIYFGEGSWLTVV.